This entry is about one TCR beta chain. Its specificity is not known. This entry comes from a study of cytomegalovirus exposure and HLA in healthy donors. Per the germline V gene, CDR1 is SGHTA and CDR2 is FQGNSA. This CDR3 contains 15 residues. PCR was performed using 60 Vbeta and 13 Jbeta primers. The assay was immunoSEQ multiplex PCR, and TCRdb's table has in-frame clones only and misses some. This table has roughly 130,000 clones, 88% appearing once. Points from the study as a whole: Later analysis placed DRB1 highest and HLA-C lowest in TCR association rates, which differed by HLA locus.

Material: PBMCs. The source is a woman aged 40 to 50 in good health and CMV-seronegative. The chain employs TRBV7-2 and TRBJ2-5; 8 nucleotides line up with TRBD1. The J call may be faulty, since TRBJ2-7 better matches the DNA end. The CDR3 sequence: CASSYQQGVLYEQYF. The CDR3 region has the DNA TGTGCCAGCAGCTACCAACAGGGGGTACTCTACGAGCAGTACTTC.